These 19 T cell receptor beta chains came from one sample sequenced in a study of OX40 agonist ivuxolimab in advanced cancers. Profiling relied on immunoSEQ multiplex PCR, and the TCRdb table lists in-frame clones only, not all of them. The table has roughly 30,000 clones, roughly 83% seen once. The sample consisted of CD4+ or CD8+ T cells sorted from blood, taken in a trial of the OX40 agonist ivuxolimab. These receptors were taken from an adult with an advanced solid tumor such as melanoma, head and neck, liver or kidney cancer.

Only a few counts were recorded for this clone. CDR3 nucleotide sequence: TGTGCCAGCGGGACTACGCTCTACGAGCAGTACTTC. Translated, it gives CASGTTLYEQYF. The V gene is TRBV7-6, the J gene TRBJ2-7; TRBD2 matches at 7 bases. V shed 8 bases and J 3 bases; nucleotides not matched to a gene: 4. This CDR3 has 12 residues. CDR1 and CDR2 from the germline V gene are SGHVS and FNYEAQ.

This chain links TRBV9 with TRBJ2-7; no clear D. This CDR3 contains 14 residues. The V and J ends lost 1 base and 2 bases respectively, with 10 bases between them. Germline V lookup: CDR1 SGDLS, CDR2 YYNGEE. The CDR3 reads CASSVSRNPYEQYF. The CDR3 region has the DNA TGTGCCAGCAGCGTAAGCCGTAACCCCTACGAGCAGTACTTC.

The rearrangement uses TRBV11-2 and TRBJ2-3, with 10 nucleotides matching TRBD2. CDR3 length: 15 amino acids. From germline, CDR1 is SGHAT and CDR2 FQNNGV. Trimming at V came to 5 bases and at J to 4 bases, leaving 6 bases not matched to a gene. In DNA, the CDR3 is TGTGCCAGCAGCATAACTAGCGGGGCATCAGATACGCAGTATTTT. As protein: CASSITSGASDTQYF. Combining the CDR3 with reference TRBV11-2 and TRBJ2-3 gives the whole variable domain EAGVAQSPRYKIIEKRQSVAFWCNPISGHATLYWYQQILGQGPKLLIQFQNNGVVDDSQLPKDRFSAERLKGVDSTLKIQPAKLEDSAVYLCASSITSGASDTQYFGPGTRLTVL.

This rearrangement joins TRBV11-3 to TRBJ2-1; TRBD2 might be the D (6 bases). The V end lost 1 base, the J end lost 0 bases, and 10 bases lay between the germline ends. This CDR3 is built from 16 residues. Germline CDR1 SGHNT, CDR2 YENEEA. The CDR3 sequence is CASSLGRGSSYNEQFF. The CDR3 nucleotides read TGTGCCAGCAGCTTAGGGAGGGGCAGCTCCTACAATGAGCAGTTCTTC.

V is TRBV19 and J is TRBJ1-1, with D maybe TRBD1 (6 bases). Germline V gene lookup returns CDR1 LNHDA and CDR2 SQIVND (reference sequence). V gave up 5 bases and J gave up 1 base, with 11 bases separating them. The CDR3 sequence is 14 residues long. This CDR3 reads CASSPRTANTEAFF. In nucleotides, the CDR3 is TGTGCCAGTAGTCCCAGGACAGCGAACACTGAAGCTTTCTTT.

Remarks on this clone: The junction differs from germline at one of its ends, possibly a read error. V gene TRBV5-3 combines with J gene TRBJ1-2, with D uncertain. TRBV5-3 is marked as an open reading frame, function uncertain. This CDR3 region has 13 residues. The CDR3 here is CASSLPLGSGYTF. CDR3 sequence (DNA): TGTGCCAGCAGCTTGCCCCTCGGATCCGGCTACACCTTC.

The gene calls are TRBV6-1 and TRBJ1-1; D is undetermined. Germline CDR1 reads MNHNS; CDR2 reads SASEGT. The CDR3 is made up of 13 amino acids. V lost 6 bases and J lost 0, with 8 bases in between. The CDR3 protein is CASRTTMNTEAFF. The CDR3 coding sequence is TGTGCCAGCAGGACAACGATGAACACTGAAGCTTTCTTT.

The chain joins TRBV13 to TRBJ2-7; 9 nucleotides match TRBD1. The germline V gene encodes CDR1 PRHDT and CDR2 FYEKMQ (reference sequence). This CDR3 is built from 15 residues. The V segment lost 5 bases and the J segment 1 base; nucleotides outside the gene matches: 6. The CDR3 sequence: CASSLRTGESYEQYF. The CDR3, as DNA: TGTGCCAGCAGCCTGAGGACAGGGGAATCCTACGAGCAGTACTTC.

The CDR3 nucleotides are TGTGCCAGCAGCTTCGAAAGCTACGAGCAGTACTTC. Its translation is CASSFESYEQYF. The gene calls are TRBV7-9 and TRBJ2-7; D gene unclear. Per germline, CDR1 SEHNR and CDR2 FQNEAQ (reference sequence). The CDR3 spans 12 residues. Trimming removed 3 bases at V and 3 bases at J, with 6 bases between.

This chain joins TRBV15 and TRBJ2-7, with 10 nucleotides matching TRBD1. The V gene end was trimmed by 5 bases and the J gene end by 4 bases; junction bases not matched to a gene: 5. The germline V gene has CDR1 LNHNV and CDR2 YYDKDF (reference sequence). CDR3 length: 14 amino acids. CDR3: CATSGGQGGYEQYF. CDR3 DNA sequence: TGTGCCACCAGCGGAGGACAGGGGGGGTACGAGCAGTACTTC.

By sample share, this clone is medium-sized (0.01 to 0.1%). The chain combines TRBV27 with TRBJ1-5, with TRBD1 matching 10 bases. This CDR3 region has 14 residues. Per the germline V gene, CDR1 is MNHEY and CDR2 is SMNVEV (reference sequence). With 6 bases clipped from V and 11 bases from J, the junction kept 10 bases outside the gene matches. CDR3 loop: CASSSGTGATAQHF. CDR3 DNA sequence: TGTGCCAGCAGCTCCGGGACAGGGGCAACGGCCCAGCATTTT.

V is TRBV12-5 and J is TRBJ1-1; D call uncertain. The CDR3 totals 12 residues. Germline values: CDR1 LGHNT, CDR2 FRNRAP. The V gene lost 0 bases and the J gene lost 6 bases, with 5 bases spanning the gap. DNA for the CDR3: TGTGCTAGTGGTTTGGTCGGCCCTGAAGCTTTCTTT. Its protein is CASGLVGPEAFF.

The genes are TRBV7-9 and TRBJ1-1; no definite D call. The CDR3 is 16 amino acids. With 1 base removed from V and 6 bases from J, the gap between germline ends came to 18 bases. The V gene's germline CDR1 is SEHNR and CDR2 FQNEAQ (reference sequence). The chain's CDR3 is CASSLDLGPEEAEAFF. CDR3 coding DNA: TGTGCCAGCAGCTTAGACCTCGGGCCAGAGGAGGCTGAAGCTTTCTTT.

The CDR3 coding sequence is TGTGCCAGCATCTCATTCCCTGGGGCAGGGGCCTTGCAGCCCCAGCATTTT. This codes for CASISFPGAGALQPQHF. The chain combines TRBV28 with TRBJ1-5, with D perhaps TRBD1 (6 bases). CDR1 and CDR2 (germline): MDHEN, SYDVKM. V was cut by 7 bases and J by 7 bases, with 26 bases left in between. CDR3 size: 17 residues. The variable domain in full, completed from reference TRBV28 and TRBJ1-5, reads DVKVTQSSRYLVKRTGEKVFLECVQDMDHENMFWYRQDPGLGLRLIYFSYDVKMKEKGDIPEGYSVSREKKERFSLILESASTNQTSMYLCASISFPGAGALQPQHFGDGTRLSIL.

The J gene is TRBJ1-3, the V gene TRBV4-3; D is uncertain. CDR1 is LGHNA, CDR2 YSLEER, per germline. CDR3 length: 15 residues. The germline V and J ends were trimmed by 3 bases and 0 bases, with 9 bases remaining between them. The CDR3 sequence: CASSQDITSGNTIYF. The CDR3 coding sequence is TGCGCCAGCAGCCAGGATATTACCTCTGGAAACACCATATATTTT.

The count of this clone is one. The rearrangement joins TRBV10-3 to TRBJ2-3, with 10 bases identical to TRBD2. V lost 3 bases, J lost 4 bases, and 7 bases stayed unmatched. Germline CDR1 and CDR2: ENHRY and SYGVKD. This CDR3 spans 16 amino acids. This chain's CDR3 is CAISDPLAGVADTQYF. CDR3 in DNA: TGTGCCATCAGTGATCCCCTAGCGGGAGTAGCAGATACGCAGTATTTT.

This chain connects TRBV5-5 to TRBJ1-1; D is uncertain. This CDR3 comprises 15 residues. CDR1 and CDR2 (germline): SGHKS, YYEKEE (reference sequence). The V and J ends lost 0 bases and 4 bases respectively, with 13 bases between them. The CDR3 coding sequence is TGTGCCAGCAGCTTGGTTCGGGGAGTCGGCACTGAAGCTTTCTTT. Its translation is CASSLVRGVGTEAFF.

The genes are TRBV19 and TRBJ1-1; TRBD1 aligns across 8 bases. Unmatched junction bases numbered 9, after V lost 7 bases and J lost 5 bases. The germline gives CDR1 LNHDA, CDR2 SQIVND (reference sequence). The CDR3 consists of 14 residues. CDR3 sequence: CASTLTGVSTEAFF. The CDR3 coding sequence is TGTGCCAGTACTCTGACAGGGGTGAGTACTGAAGCTTTCTTT. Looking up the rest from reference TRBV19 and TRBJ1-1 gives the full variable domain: DGGITQSPKYLFRKEGQNVTLSCEQNLNHDAMYWYRQDPGQGLRLIYYSQIVNDFQKGDIAEGYSVSREKKESFPLTVTSAQKNPTAFYLCASTLTGVSTEAFFGQGTRLTVV.

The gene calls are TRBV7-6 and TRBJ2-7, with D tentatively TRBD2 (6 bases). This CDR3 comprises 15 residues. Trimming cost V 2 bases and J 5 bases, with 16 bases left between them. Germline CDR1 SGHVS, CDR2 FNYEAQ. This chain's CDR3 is CASSLLTGAVHEQYF. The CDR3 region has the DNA TGTGCCAGCAGCTTACTCACGGGAGCCGTACACGAGCAGTACTTC.